Given below is one T cell receptor (beta chain) in context. Its antigen is not known. Trimming cost V 5 bases and J 1 base, with 13 bases left between them. Germline CDR1 is LNHDA and CDR2 is SQIVND (reference sequence). CDR3 length: 15 amino acids. This entry belongs to a study of CD8 T cells in ankylosing spondylitis. Study-level results: Previous work reported some of these motif variants in the synovial fluid and blood of reactive arthritis. Peripheral blood held disease-linked clones only at relatively low frequency, and these were CD8+. Seemingly distinctive of ankylosing spondylitis blood was a TCR beta motif formed by eight highly homologous variants. In ankylosing spondylitis patients, matched synovial fluid reportedly showed significant enrichment of disease-linked clones.

A quantitative 5'-RACE method, one with molecular barcodes, was used to make TCR beta libraries. TCRdb itself ran the 5' RACE reads through MiXCR, one entry per CDR3 protein. The repertoire includes almost 400,000 distinct CDR3 sequences, about 22% of them detected once, and roughly 16% sits in the top ten. The sequencing input was blood, either unsorted or a sorted T cell fraction (not recorded which). This receptor was obtained from a male donor with ankylosing spondylitis. This sequence joins TRBV19 and TRBJ2-3; the D gene is possibly TRBD1 (6 bases). CDR3: CASSVPGQGTDTQYF. As DNA, the CDR3 is TGTGCCAGTAGTGTCCCGGGACAAGGCACAGATACGCAGTATTTT.